This is a list of T cell receptor beta chains from one sample in a study of blood T cell repertoires in COVID-19. The method was immunoSEQ multiplex PCR; TCRdb's version includes in-frame clones alone and lacks a portion of them. Of a few hundred thousand clones listed, more than 80% are singletons. Sequenced sample: PBMCs or T cells enriched from blood (not recorded which). These receptors were obtained from a man in his forties who had recovered from COVID-19. CDR3s include the opening cysteine and the closing phenylalanine or tryptophan. The D gene is left open where the match is weak. Clone size is shown for a subset of rows, as once, few, many or a class of expanded clone.

abundance	v_gene	j_gene	d_gene	CDR3nt	CDR3aa
NA	TRBV5-1	TRBJ1-2	NA	TGCGCCAGCAGCTTGTCAGGGAAGGACTATGGCTACACCTTC	CASSLSGKDYGYTF
NA	TRBV18	TRBJ1-4	NA	TGTGCCAGCTCACCGCCGGGCAGGGGAGGGGAAAAACTGTTTTTT	CASSPPGRGGEKLFF
NA	TRBV21-1	TRBJ1-5	NA	TGTGCCAGCAGCAACAAACGGGTCTGGACAGAGAGATTCAATCAGCCCCAGCATTTT	CASSNKRVWTERFNQPQHF
once	TRBV5-6	TRBJ1-1	TRBD1	TGTGCCAGCAGCTTACAGGGGGACCCTATTGAAGCTTTCTTT	CASSLQGDPIEAFF
NA	TRBV7-9	TRBJ1-2	NA	TGTGCCAGCAGCTTGAGTCCCGGGTCCACCTATGGCTACACCTTC	CASSLSPGSTYGYTF
NA	TRBV4-1	TRBJ2-5	TRBD1	TGCGCCAGCAGCCAAGTGGGAAGGACAGGCCAAGAGACCCAGTACTTC	CASSQVGRTGQETQYF
many	TRBV5-6	TRBJ2-1	NA	TGTGCCAGCAGCTCAAACAGGGTGGGCGAGCAGTTCTTC	CASSSNRVGEQFF
NA	TRBV6-5	TRBJ1-1	NA	TGTGCCAGCAGTTACTCGGCATCTGAAGCTTTCTTT	CASSYSASEAFF
NA	TRBV5-5	TRBJ1-6	NA	TGTGCCAGCAGCTTGACAGGGAATTCACCCCTCCACTTT	CASSLTGNSPLHF
NA	TRBV4-1	TRBJ2-7	TRBD1	TGCGCCAGCAGCCAAAGACAGGGGGATCCCTACGAGCAGTACTTC	CASSQRQGDPYEQYF
NA	TRBV10-1	TRBJ2-1	NA	TGCGCCAGCAGTGAAGCGGCAGGGGCAAATGAGCAGTTCTTC	CASSEAAGANEQFF
NA	TRBV6-5	TRBJ1-2	NA	TGTGCCAGCAGATTCGACACCATCCTTGGCTACACCTTC	CASRFDTILGYTF
NA	TRBV30	TRBJ2-4	NA	TGTGCCTGGAGTTCACTCAAAAACATTCAGTACTTC	CAWSSLKNIQYF
NA	TRBV18	TRBJ1-4	TRBD1	TGTGCCAGCTCACCCGACAGGGAAGGTGGTGAAAAACTGTTTTTT	CASSPDREGGEKLFF
NA	TRBV11-2	TRBJ2-7	NA	TGTGCCAGCAGCTTAGATCGAATTGGAGGGGCGGGGGAGCAGTACTTC	CASSLDRIGGAGEQYF
NA	TRBV18	TRBJ2-2	NA	TGTGCCAGCTCACCCATGACAGTTTCGACAACCGGGGAGCTGTTTTTT	CASSPMTVSTTGELFF
NA	TRBV6-6	TRBJ1-4	NA	TGTGCCAGCAGTTACTCGAGGGCAGGAAAAAATGAAAAACTGTTTTTT	CASSYSRAGKNEKLFF
NA	TRBV19	TRBJ2-1	TRBD2	TGTGCCAGTAGTATAGGTCGGCTAGCGGGAGGGAGCAATGAGCAGTTCTTC	CASSIGRLAGGSNEQFF
NA	TRBV3-1/TRBV3-2	TRBJ1-1	NA	TGTGCCAGCAGCCAAGGCACCTCACGAGGAACTTTCTTT	CASSQGTSRGTFF
many	TRBV5-1	TRBJ2-7	NA	TGCGCCAGCAGATTTTCGAGTAGCTCCTACGAGCAGTACTTC	CASRFSSSSYEQYF
NA	TRBV24-1	TRBJ2-1	NA	TGTGCCACCAGTGATTTGAATCAGGGGAATGAGCAGTTCTTC	CATSDLNQGNEQFF
NA	TRBV4-1	TRBJ1-1	NA	TGCGCCAGCAGCCAACAATCACAGGGTCGAGGTAGGAACACTGAAGCTTTCTTT	CASSQQSQGRGRNTEAFF
NA	TRBV7-6	TRBJ1-2	TRBD1	TGTGCCAGCAGCGATACAGGGGCCCACTATGGCTACACCTTC	CASSDTGAHYGYTF
NA	TRBV4-1	TRBJ1-2	NA	TGCGCCAGCAGCCAAGAGCGATATGGGGGGGGCTACACCTTC	CASSQERYGGGYTF
NA	TRBV14	TRBJ2-1	NA	TGTGCCAGCAGCCAAGAATCTATCGGGTATTCGATTGAGCAGTTCTTC	CASSQESIGYSIEQFF
NA	TRBV24-1	TRBJ2-3	NA	TGTGCCACCAGTGCTTCGCGGGATAGCACAGATACGCAGTATTTT	CATSASRDSTDTQYF
NA	TRBV9	TRBJ1-1	NA	TGTGCCAGCAGCGTAACTCAGGGAAACGGTGAAGCTTTCTTT	CASSVTQGNGEAFF
NA	TRBV5-1	TRBJ1-2	TRBD1	TGCGCCAGCAGCTTGGAAGGGACAGCTAACTATGGCTACACCTTC	CASSLEGTANYGYTF
NA	TRBV24-1	TRBJ2-3	TRBD2	TGTGCCACCAGTGATCCAGCCCCTACCGGAACTAGCGGGGGAAGGGCCCCCACAGATACGCAGTATTTT	CATSDPAPTGTSGGRAPTDTQYF
NA	TRBV19	TRBJ2-4	TRBD1	TGTGCCAGTAGTACAACAGGGGGCCCGCTAGCCAAAAACATTCAGTACTTC	CASSTTGGPLAKNIQYF
many	TRBV5-6	TRBJ1-1	NA	TGTGCCAGCAGCTTGGGACAGGCCCCCGAAGCTTTCTTT	CASSLGQAPEAFF
once	TRBV5-5	TRBJ2-1	TRBD2	TGTGCCAGCATAAAGAGGGAGGGCGGCAATGAGCAGTTCTTC	CASIKREGGNEQFF
NA	TRBV7-3	TRBJ2-1	TRBD2	TGTGCCACAAGCGGGGGCCTTTACAATGAGCAGTTCTTC	CATSGGLYNEQFF
NA	TRBV6-5	TRBJ2-7	NA	TGTGCCACCAGCAGGTTCGCAGGGGCCTACGAGCAGTACTTC	CATSRFAGAYEQYF
NA	TRBV27	TRBJ2-5	TRBD1	TGTGCCAGCAGTTTAGACAGGGGATGGGAGACCCAGTACTTC	CASSLDRGWETQYF
NA	TRBV5-1	TRBJ2-1	TRBD1	TGCGCCAGCAGCCTACGGGACAGGGCCTCCAATGAGCAGTTCTTC	CASSLRDRASNEQFF
NA	TRBV7-2	TRBJ1-3	NA	TGTGCCAGCAGCTTAGGGCGGATGGTGGGCTCTGGAAACACCATATATTTT	CASSLGRMVGSGNTIYF
NA	TRBV15	TRBJ1-2	NA	TGTGCCACCAGCAGGGATAGGGGGACCTATGGCTACACCTTC	CATSRDRGTYGYTF
few	TRBV9	TRBJ2-7	TRBD2	TGTGCCAGCAGCGCCGGGGGGGGCATCGCTACCTACGAGCAGTACTTC	CASSAGGGIATYEQYF
NA	TRBV6-1	TRBJ1-5	NA	TGTGCCAGCAGTCCCCTCAGTAGCAATCAGCCCCAGCATTTT	CASSPLSSNQPQHF